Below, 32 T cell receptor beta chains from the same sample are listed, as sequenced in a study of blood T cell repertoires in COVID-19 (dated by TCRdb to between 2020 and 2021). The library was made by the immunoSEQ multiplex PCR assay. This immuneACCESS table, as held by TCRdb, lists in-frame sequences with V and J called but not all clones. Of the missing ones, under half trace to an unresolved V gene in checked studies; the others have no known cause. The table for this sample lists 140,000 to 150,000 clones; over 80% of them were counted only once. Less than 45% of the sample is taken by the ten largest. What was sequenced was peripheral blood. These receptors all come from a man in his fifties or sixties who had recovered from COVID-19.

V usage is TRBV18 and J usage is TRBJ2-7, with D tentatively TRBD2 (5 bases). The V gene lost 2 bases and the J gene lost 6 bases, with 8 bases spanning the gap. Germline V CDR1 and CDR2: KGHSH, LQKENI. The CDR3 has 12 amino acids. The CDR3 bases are TGTGCCAGCTCACCAGGACTGGGCGAGCAGTACTTC. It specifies CASSPGLGEQYF.

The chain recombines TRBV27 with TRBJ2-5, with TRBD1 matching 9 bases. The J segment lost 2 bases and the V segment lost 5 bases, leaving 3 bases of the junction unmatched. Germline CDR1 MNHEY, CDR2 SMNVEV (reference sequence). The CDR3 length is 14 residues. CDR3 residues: CASSRDRDQETQYF. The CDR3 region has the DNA TGTGCCAGCAGTCGGGACAGGGATCAAGAGACCCAGTACTTC.

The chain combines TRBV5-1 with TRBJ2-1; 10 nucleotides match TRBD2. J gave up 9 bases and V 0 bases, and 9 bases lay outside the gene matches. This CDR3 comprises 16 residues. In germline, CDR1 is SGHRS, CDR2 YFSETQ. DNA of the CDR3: TGCGCCAGCAGCTTGGTAGGTAGCGGGGGGCACAGTGAGCAGTTCTTC. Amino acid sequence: CASSLVGSGGHSEQFF.

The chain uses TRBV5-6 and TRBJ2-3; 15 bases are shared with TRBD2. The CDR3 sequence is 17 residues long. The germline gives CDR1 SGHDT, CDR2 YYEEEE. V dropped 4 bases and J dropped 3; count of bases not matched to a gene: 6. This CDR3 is CASSVGTSGGLTDTQYF. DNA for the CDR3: TGTGCCAGCAGCGTGGGGACTAGCGGGGGGTTAACAGATACGCAGTATTTT.

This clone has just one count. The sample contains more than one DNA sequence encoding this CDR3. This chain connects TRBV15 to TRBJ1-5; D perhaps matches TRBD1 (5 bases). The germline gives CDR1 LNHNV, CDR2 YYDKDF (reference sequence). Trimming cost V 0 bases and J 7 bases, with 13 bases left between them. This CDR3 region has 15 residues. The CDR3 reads CATSRDPGGNQPQHF. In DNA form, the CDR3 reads TGTGCCACCAGCAGAGATCCGGGGGGAAACCAGCCCCAGCATTTT. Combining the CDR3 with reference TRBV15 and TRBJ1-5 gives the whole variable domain DAMVIQNPRYQVTQFGKPVTLSCSQTLNHNVMYWYQQKSSQAPKLLFHYYDKDFNNEADTPDNFQSRRPNTSFCFLDIRSPGLGDTAMYLCATSRDPGGNQPQHFGDGTRLSIL.

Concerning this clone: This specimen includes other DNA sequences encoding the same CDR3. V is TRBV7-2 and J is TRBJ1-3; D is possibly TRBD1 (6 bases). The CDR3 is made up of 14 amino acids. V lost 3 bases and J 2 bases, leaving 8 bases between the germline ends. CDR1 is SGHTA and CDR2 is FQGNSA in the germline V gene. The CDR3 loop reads CASSLGQAGNTIYF. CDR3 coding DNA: TGTGCCAGCAGCTTGGGACAAGCTGGAAACACCATATATTTT.

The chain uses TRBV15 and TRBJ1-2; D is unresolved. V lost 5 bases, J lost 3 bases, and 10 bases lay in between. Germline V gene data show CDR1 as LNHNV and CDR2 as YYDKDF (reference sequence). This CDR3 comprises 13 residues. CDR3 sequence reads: CATSPRDDYGYTF. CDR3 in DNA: TGTGCCACCAGCCCACGGGATGACTATGGCTACACCTTC.

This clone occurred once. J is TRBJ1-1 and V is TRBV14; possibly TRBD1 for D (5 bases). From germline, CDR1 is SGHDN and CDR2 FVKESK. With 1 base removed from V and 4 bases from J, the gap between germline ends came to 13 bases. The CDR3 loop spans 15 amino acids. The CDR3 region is CASSQGGFLGTEAFF. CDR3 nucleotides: TGTGCCAGCAGCCAAGGGGGCTTCCTCGGCACTGAAGCTTTCTTT.

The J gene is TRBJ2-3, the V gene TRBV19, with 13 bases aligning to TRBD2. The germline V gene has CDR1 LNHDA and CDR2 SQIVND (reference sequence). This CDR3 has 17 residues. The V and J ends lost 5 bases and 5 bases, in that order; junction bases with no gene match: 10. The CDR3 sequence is CASSFRTSGGPGDTQYF. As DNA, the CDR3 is TGTGCCAGTAGTTTCAGGACTAGCGGGGGTCCGGGAGATACGCAGTATTTT.

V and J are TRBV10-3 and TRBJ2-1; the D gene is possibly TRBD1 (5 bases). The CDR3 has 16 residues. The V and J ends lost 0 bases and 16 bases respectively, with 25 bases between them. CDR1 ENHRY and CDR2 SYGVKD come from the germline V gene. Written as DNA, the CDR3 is TGTGCCATCAGTGAGTCGGTTGTAGGGGTACGGCCGTACGCTTTCTTC. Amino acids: CAISESVVGVRPYAFF.

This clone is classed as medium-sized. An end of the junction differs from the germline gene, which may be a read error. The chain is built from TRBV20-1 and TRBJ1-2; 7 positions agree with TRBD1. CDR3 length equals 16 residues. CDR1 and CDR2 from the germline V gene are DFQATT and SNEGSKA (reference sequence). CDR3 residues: CSASSDRVQSGNGYTF. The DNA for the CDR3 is TGCAGTGCTAGTTCCGACAGGGTGCAATCTGGGAATGGATACACCTTC.

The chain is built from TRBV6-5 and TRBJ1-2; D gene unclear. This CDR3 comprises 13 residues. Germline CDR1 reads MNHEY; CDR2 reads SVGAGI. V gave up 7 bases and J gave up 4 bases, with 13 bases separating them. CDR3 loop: CASNPGYGYGYTF. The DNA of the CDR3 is TGTGCCAGCAACCCGGGTTACGGCTATGGCTACACCTTC.

Here the CDR3 DNA reads TGTGCCAGCAGCTTGGTCGGGGGGCTCTACGAGCAGTACTTC. Amino acids: CASSLVGGLYEQYF. The chain recombines TRBV5-4 with TRBJ2-7; a possible D gene is TRBD2 (7 bases). V shed 0 bases and J shed 3 bases, with 10 bases lying between them. The CDR3 consists of 14 residues. The germline CDR1 and CDR2 sequences are SGHNT and YYREEE (reference sequence).

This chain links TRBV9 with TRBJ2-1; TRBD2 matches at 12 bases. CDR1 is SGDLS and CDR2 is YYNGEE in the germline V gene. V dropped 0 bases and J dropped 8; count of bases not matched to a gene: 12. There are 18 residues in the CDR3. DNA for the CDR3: TGTGCCAGCAGCGTAGGAGCTAGCGGGGGGGTACCCCAGCATGAGCAGTTCTTC. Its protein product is CASSVGASGGVPQHEQFF.

In nucleotides, the CDR3 is TGTGCCAGCAGTGGCCCGGGATCCCCCACGGCCAAAAACATTCAGTACTTC. Translating it yields CASSGPGSPTAKNIQYF. The gene calls are TRBV6-1 and TRBJ2-4, with a tentative D call TRBD2 (5 bases). The CDR3 spans 17 residues. Germline assignment: CDR1 MNHNS and CDR2 SASEGT. V was shortened by 4 bases and J by 1 base, with 17 bases between the two germline ends.

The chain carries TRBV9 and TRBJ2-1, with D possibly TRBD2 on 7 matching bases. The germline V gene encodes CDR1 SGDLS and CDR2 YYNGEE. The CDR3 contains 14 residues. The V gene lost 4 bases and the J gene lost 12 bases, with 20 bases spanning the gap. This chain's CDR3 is CASSPNPLGGRQFF. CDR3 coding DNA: TGTGCCAGCAGCCCTAACCCGCTGGGGGGGCGGCAGTTCTTC. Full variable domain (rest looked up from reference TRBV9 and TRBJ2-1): DSGVTQTPKHLITATGQRVTLRCSPRSGDLSVYWYQQSLDQGLQFLIQYYNGEERAKGNILERFSAQQFPDLHSELNLSSLELGDSALYFCASSPNPLGGRQFFGPGTRLTVL.

CDR3 sequence (DNA): TGTGCCTGGAGATTCGGACAGACTAACTATGGCTACACCTTC. Its protein product is CAWRFGQTNYGYTF. The rearrangement uses TRBV30 and TRBJ1-2; D may be TRBD1 (6 bases). Trimming removed 3 bases from V and 0 bases from J, with 11 bases in between. The CDR3 covers 14 residues. CDR1 and CDR2 (germline): GTSNPN, SVGIG (reference sequence).

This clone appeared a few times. CDR3 DNA: TGTGCCAGCAGCTTGGGAGTCGAGGGACAGGGGAATGGCTACACCTTC. The encoded protein is CASSLGVEGQGNGYTF. The chain carries TRBV5-5 and TRBJ1-2, with 10 bases lining up with TRBD1. Germline V gives CDR1 SGHKS, CDR2 YYEKEE (reference sequence). There are 16 residues in the CDR3. V lost 0 bases and J lost 6; bases outside the gene matches: 8.

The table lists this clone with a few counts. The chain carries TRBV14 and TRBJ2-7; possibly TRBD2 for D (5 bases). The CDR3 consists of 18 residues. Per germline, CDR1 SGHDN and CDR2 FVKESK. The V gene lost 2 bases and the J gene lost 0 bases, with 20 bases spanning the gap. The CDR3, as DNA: TGTGCCAGCAGCCAAAGAGGGTACATCGCGAGGGACTCCTACGAGCAGTACTTC. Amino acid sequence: CASSQRGYIARDSYEQYF.

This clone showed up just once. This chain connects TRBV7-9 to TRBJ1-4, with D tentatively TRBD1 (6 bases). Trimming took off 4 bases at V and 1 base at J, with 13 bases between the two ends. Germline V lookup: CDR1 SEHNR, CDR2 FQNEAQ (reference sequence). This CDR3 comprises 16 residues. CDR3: CASSSSGAGTNEKLFF. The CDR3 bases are TGTGCCAGCAGCTCCTCAGGGGCCGGAACTAATGAAAAACTGTTTTTT.

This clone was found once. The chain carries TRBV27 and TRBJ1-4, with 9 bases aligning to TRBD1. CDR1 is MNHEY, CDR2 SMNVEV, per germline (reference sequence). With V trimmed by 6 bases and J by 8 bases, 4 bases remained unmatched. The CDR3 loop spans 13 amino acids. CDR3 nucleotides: TGTGCCAGCAGAGGACAGGGGAGGGAAAAACTGTTTTTT. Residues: CASRGQGREKLFF.

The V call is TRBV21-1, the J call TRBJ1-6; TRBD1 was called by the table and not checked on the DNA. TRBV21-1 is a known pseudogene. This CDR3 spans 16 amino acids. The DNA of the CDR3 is TGTGCCAGCAGCAAAAAGAGGACAGTCTTTAATTCACCCCTCCACTTT. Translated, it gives CASSKKRTVFNSPLHF.

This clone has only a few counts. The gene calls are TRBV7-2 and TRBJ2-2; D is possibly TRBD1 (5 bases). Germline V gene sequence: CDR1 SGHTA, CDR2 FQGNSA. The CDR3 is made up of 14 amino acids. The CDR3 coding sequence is TGTGCTCTCGGCGCAGGGTTTATGACCGGGGAGCTGTTTTTT. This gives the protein CALGAGFMTGELFF.

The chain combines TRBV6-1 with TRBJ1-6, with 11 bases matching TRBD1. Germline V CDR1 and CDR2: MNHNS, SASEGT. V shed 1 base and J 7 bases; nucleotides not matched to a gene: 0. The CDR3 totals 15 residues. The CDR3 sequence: CASSEGTGGNSPLHF. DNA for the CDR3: TGTGCCAGCAGTGAAGGGACAGGGGGCAATTCACCCCTCCACTTT.

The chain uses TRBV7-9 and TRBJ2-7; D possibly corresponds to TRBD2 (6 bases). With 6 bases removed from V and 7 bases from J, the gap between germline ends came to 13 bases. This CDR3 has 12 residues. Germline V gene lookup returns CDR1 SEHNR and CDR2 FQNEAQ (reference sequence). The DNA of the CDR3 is TGTGCCAGCAGATCGGACGGGGGAGAGCAGTACTTC. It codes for CASRSDGGEQYF.

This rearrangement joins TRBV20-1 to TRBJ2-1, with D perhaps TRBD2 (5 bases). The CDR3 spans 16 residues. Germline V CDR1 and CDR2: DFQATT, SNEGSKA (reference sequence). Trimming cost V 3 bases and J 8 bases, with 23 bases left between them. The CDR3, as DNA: TGCAGTGCTAGTAAGGACCCGAGGGCTAGCACGGATGAGCAGTTCTTC. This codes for CSASKDPRASTDEQFF.

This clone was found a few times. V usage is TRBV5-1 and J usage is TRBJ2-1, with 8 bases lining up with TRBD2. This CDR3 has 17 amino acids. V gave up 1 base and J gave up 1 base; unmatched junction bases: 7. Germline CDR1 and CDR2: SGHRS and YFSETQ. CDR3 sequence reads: CASSLTSGIASYNEQFF. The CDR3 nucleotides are TGCGCCAGCAGCTTGACTAGCGGCATAGCGTCCTACAATGAGCAGTTCTTC.

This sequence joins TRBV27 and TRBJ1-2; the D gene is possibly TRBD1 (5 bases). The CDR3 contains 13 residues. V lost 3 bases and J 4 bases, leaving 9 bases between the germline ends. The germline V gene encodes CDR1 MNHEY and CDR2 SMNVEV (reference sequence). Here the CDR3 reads CASSLEGLYGYTF. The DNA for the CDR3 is TGTGCCAGCAGTTTGGAGGGGCTCTATGGCTACACCTTC.

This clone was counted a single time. Here the CDR3 reads CASSKAGTSGGAVTDTQYF. CDR3 nucleotides: TGTGCCAGCAGCAAAGCGGGGACTAGCGGGGGGGCCGTGACAGATACGCAGTATTTT. The chain couples TRBV21-1 to TRBJ2-3; no DNA check was done on the table's D call, TRBD2. TRBV21-1 is described as a pseudogene. The CDR3 sequence is 19 residues long.

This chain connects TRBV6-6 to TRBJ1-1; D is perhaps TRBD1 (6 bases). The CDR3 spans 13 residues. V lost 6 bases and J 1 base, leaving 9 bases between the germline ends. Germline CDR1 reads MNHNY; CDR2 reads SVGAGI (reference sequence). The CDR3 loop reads CASSPGQNTEAFF. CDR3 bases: TGTGCCAGCAGCCCGGGACAGAACACTGAAGCTTTCTTT.

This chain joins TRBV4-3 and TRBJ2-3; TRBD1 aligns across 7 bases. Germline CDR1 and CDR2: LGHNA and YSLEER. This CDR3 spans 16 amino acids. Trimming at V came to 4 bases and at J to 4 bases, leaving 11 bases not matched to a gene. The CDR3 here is CASSPRQGLNADTQYF. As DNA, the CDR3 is TGCGCCAGCAGCCCACGACAGGGTCTTAATGCAGATACGCAGTATTTT.

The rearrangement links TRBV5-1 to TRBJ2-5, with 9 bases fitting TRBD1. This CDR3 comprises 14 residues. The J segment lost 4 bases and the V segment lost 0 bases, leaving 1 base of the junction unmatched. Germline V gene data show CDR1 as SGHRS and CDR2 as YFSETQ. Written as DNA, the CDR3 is TGCGCCAGCAGCTTGGGGGACAGGGTAGAGACCCAGTACTTC. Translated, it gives CASSLGDRVETQYF.